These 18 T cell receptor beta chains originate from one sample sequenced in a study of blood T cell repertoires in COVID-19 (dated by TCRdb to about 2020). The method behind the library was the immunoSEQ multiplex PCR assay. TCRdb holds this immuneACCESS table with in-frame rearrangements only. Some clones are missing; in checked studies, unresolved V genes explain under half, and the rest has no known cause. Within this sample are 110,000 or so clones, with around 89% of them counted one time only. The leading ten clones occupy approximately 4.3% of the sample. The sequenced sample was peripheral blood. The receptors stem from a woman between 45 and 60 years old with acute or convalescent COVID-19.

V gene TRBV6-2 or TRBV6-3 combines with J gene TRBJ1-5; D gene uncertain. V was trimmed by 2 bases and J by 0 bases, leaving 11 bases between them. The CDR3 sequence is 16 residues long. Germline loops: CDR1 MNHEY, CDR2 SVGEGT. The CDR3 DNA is TGTGCCAGCAGTTACGGTACAGTCATTAGCAATCAGCCCCAGCATTTT. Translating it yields CASSYGTVISNQPQHF.

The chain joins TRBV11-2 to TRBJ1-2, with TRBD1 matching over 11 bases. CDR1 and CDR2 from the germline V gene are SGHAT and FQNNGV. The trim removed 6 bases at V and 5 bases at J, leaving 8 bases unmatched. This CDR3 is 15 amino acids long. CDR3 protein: CASRQPGQGVYGYTF. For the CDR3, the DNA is TGTGCCAGCAGACAGCCGGGACAGGGGGTTTATGGCTACACCTTC.

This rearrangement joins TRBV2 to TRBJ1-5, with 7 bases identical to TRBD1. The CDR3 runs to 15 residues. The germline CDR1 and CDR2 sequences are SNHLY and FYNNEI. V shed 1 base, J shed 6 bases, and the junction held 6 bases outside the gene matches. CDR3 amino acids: CASSEGQGEGQPQHF. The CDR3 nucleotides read TGTGCCAGCAGTGAAGGACAGGGAGAAGGTCAGCCCCAGCATTTT.

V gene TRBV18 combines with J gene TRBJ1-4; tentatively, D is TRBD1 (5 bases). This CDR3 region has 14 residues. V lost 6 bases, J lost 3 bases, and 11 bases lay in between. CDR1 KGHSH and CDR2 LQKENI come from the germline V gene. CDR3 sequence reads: CASSPTAANEKLFF. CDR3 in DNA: TGTGCCAGCTCGCCGACAGCAGCTAATGAAAAACTGTTTTTT.

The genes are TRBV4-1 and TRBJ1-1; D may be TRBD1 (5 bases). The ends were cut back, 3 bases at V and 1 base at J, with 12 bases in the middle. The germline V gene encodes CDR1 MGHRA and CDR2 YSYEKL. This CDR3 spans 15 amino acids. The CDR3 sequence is CASSHFQGGNTEAFF. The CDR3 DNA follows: TGCGCCAGCAGCCACTTTCAGGGCGGGAACACTGAAGCTTTCTTT.

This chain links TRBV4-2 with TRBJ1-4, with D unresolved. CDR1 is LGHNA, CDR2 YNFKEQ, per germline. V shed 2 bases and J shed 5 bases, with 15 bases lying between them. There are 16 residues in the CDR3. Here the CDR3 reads CASSQSPQAENEKLFF. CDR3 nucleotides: TGTGCCAGCAGCCAATCCCCCCAGGCCGAAAATGAAAAACTGTTTTTT.

In DNA, the CDR3 is TGTGCCAGCACCCTGGACAGTTATGGCTACACCTTC. The encoded protein is CASTLDSYGYTF. This chain links TRBV5-6 with TRBJ1-2; D is possibly TRBD1 (6 bases). Trimming cost V 6 bases and J 5 bases, with 11 bases left between them. The CDR3 runs to 12 residues. The germline gives CDR1 SGHDT, CDR2 YYEEEE.

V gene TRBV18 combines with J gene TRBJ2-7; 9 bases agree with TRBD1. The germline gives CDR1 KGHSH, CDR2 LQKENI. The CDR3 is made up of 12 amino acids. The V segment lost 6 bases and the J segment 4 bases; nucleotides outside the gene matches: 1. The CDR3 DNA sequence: TGTGCCAGCTCGGGACAGGGTTACGAGCAGTACTTC. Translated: CASSGQGYEQYF.

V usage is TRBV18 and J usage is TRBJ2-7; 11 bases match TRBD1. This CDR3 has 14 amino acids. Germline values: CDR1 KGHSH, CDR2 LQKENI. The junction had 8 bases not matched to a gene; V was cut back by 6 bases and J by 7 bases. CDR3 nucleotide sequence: TGTGCCAGCTCGTCCGGACAGGGGGCGGGGGAGCAGTACTTC. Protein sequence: CASSSGQGAGEQYF.

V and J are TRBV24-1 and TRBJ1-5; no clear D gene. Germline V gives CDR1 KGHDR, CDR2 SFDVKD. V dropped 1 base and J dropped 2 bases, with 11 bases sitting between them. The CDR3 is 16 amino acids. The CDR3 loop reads CATSDLYTVRNQPQHF. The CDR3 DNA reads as TGTGCCACCAGTGATTTATATACAGTTCGCAATCAGCCCCAGCATTTT.

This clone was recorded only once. The CDR3 region has the DNA TGTGCCAGCAGCGTAGGTGGACAGGGTGGCAATGAGCAGTTCTTC. It specifies CASSVGGQGGNEQFF. The V and J genes are TRBV9 and TRBJ2-1, with TRBD1 identical over 8 bases. Germline loops: CDR1 SGDLS, CDR2 YYNGEE. The CDR3 is made up of 15 amino acids. The V and J ends lost 0 bases and 6 bases, in that order; junction bases with no gene match: 5.

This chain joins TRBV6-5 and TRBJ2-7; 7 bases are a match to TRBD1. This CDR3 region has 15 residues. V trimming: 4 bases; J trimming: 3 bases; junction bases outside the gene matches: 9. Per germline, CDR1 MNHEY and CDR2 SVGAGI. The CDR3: CASSSPRDSVYEQYF. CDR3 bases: TGTGCCAGCAGTTCCCCACGGGACAGCGTCTACGAGCAGTACTTC.

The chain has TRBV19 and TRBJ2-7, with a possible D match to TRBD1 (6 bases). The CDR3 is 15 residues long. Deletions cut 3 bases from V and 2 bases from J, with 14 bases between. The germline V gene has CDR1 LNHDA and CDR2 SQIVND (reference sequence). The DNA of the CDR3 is TGTGCCAGTAGTATGGTCCCAGGGGCCCCCTACGAGCAGTACTTC. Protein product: CASSMVPGAPYEQYF. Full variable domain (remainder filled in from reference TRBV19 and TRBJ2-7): DGGITQSPKYLFRKEGQNVTLSCEQNLNHDAMYWYRQDPGQGLRLIYYSQIVNDFQKGDIAEGYSVSREKKESFPLTVTSAQKNPTAFYLCASSMVPGAPYEQYFGPGTRLTVT.

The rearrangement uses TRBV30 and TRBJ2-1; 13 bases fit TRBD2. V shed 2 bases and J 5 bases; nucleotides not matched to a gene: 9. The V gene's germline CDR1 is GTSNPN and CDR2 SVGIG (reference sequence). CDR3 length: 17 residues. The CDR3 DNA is TGTGCCTGGAGTCAATTAACCGGGACTAGCGGGAACAATGAGCAGTTCTTC. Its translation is CAWSQLTGTSGNNEQFF.

The CDR3 loop reads CASSDTSGSYEQYF. The CDR3 coding sequence is TGTGCCAGCAGTGATACGTCAGGCTCCTACGAGCAGTACTTC. The chain couples TRBV6-1 to TRBJ2-7; D not resolved. This CDR3 contains 14 residues. Trimming cost V 3 bases and J 0 bases, with 9 bases left between them. CDR1 and CDR2 from the germline V gene are MNHNS and SASEGT.

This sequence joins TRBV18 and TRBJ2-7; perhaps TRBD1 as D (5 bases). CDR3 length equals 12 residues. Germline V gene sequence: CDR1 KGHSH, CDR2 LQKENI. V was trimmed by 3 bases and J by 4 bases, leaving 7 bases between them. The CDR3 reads CASSPKGYEQYF. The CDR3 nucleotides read TGTGCCAGCTCACCCAAGGGGTACGAGCAGTACTTC.

CDR3 sequence: CSASLDRGKSGNTIYF. DNA for the CDR3: TGCAGTGCTAGTTTGGACAGGGGGAAGTCTGGAAACACCATATATTTT. The chain couples TRBV20-1 to TRBJ1-3, with 10 bases aligning to TRBD1. The CDR3 is made up of 16 amino acids. V was clipped by 3 bases and J by 1 base; unmatched bases: 6. Germline V lookup: CDR1 DFQATT, CDR2 SNEGSKA (reference sequence).

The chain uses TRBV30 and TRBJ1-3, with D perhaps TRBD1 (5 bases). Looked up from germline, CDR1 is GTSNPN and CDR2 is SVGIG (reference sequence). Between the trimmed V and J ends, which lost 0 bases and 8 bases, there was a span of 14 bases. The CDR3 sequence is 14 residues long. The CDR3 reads CAWSVRRSGDTIYF. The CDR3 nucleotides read TGTGCCTGGAGTGTAAGGCGCTCGGGGGACACCATATATTTT.